Shown below are 18 T cell receptor beta chains from a single sample sequenced in a study of T cell repertoires in cytomegalovirus infection. TCRdb re-derived calls from the reads in MiXCR, one entry per CDR3 protein. The data hold some 940,000 distinct CDR3 sequences, with around 29% observed a single time. The antigens of these receptors remain unknown. The material was cultured CD8+ T cells from PBMCs, obtained from culture after CMV antigen stimulation. These receptors originate from a human donor in good health (CMV status not recorded). Some clones in this sample may be carry-over from other donors' samples.

The gene calls are TRBV2 and TRBJ2-3, with a possible D match to TRBD2 (6 bases). V gave up 2 bases and J gave up 3 bases, with 9 bases separating them. The CDR3 extends over 14 amino acids. Germline lookup yields CDR1 SNHLY and CDR2 FYNNEI. The CDR3 region has the DNA TGTGCCAGCAGTGAAAGCGGGTGGACAGATACGCAGTATTTT. Translating it yields CASSESGWTDTQYF.

The chain couples TRBV12-3 or TRBV12-4 to TRBJ2-3; TRBD2 matches 10 bases. Trimming took 3 bases from V and 3 from J; bases not matched to a gene: 12. There are 18 residues in the CDR3. CDR3 bases: TGTGCCAGCAGTTTTTTCCCAGCGGGGGGGCAAATGACAGATACGCAGTATTTT. Its protein product is CASSFFPAGGQMTDTQYF.

V gene TRBV5-1 combines with J gene TRBJ1-1; D possibly corresponds to TRBD1 (5 bases). Germline CDR1 reads SGHRS; CDR2 reads YFSETQ. The V end lost 4 bases, the J end lost 1 base, and 11 bases lay between the germline ends. The CDR3 is 14 amino acids. The CDR3 sequence: CASSVLDRNTEAFF. The CDR3 DNA sequence: TGCGCCAGCAGCGTCTTAGACAGGAACACTGAAGCTTTCTTT.

A few counts support this clonotype. V and J are TRBV5-4 and TRBJ2-7; TRBD2 agrees at 8 bases. V lost 4 bases to trimming and J lost 5 bases; unmatched junction nucleotides: 11. Germline lookup yields CDR1 SGHNT and CDR2 YYREEE (reference sequence). The length of the CDR3 is 15 residues. The CDR3 here is CASSPAGGLRDEQYV. CDR3 DNA sequence: TGTGCCAGCAGCCCCGCGGGAGGACTTAGGGACGAGCAGTACGTC.

This clonotype was detected a few times. V is TRBV7-9 and J is TRBJ2-7; 7 nucleotides line up with TRBD1. The CDR3 runs 14 residues. Germline values: CDR1 SEHNR, CDR2 FQNEAQ (reference sequence). J gave up 5 bases and V 7 bases, and 11 bases lay outside the gene matches. The CDR3 protein is CASTGQVVVDEQYF. The CDR3 DNA reads as TGTGCCAGCACTGGACAGGTAGTAGTGGACGAGCAGTACTTC.

J is TRBJ2-1 and V is TRBV7-2; D not certain. V was pared by 5 bases and J by 9 bases, with 11 bases between. The CDR3 extends over 12 amino acids. CDR1 is SGHTA, CDR2 FQGNSA, per germline. The CDR3 region has the DNA TGTGCCAGCAGCGTAGGGTACGTTGAGCAGTTCTTC. Residues: CASSVGYVEQFF.

This clonotype has only a few counts. The V gene is TRBV27, the J gene TRBJ1-6; maybe TRBD1 (5 bases). The CDR3 length is 14 residues. CDR1 MNHEY and CDR2 SMNVEV come from the germline V gene (reference sequence). The germline V and J ends were trimmed by 0 bases and 8 bases, with 8 bases remaining between them. For the CDR3, the DNA is TGTGCCAGCAGTTTATCCAGGGTCCATTCACCCCTCCACTTT. Translating gives CASSLSRVHSPLHF.

The rearrangement joins TRBV10-3 to TRBJ1-4; D might be TRBD1 (5 bases). Trimming left V 0 bases short and J 6 bases short, with 8 bases between. CDR1 is ENHRY and CDR2 is SYGVKD in the germline V gene. The CDR3 totals 14 residues. CDR3 residues: CAISESGGDEKLFF. CDR3 nucleotides: TGTGCCATCAGTGAGTCGGGGGGTGATGAAAAACTGTTTTTT.

This clonotype turned up a few times. The chain combines TRBV29-1 with TRBJ1-2, with D hard to call. CDR1 and CDR2 from the germline V gene are SQVTM and ANQGSEA. V was pared by 5 bases and J by 2 bases, with 15 bases between. The length of the CDR3 is 14 residues. The CDR3 nucleotides read TGCAGCGTTCTCCCGGTAACGGAAAACTATGGCTACACCTTC. It yields the protein CSVLPVTENYGYTF.

The table lists this clonotype with a count of one. This rearrangement joins TRBV10-2 to TRBJ2-3, with 9 nucleotides matching TRBD2. Germline trimming cut 6 bases from V and 4 bases from J; bases unmatched to any gene: 8. Looked up from germline, CDR1 is WSHSY and CDR2 is SAAADI. The CDR3 has 15 residues. CDR3 sequence reads: CASSVGGGAPDTQYF. CDR3 DNA sequence: TGCGCCAGCAGCGTCGGCGGGGGGGCCCCAGATACGCAGTATTTT.

This clonotype was seen just once. The chain combines TRBV27 with TRBJ1-2, with TRBD1 identical over 8 bases. Germline CDR1 is MNHEY and CDR2 is SMNVEV (reference sequence). The J segment lost 7 bases and the V segment lost 1 base, leaving 8 bases of the junction unmatched. CDR3 length: 15 amino acids. As DNA, the CDR3 is TGTGCCAGCAGTTTATACCACGGGACAGGAGGTGGCTACACCTTC. Translation gives CASSLYHGTGGGYTF.

Ten or more counts support this clonotype. J is TRBJ1-2 and V is TRBV7-2, with D possibly TRBD1 on 6 matching bases. V lost 8 bases and J lost 8, with 18 bases in between. From germline, CDR1 is SGHTA and CDR2 FQGNSA. The CDR3 length is 13 residues. The DNA for the CDR3 is TGTGCCAGCTCAGGAGCGACCGGGGGCGGCTACACCTTC. Translation: CASSGATGGGYTF.

The gene calls are TRBV6-2 or TRBV6-3 and TRBJ1-1, with D unresolved. Trimming removed 7 bases from V and 5 bases from J, with 20 bases in between. The CDR3 contains 15 residues. The germline gives CDR1 MNHEY, CDR2 SVGEGT. Here the CDR3 reads CASNPGRRLGTEAFF. The CDR3 DNA reads TGTGCCAGCAATCCCGGAAGGCGGCTGGGGACTGAAGCTTTCTTT.

This chain joins TRBV7-9 and TRBJ2-1, with D unclear. CDR3 length equals 15 residues. V was pared by 4 bases and J by 0 bases, with 10 bases between. Germline loops: CDR1 SEHNR, CDR2 FQNEAQ (reference sequence). CDR3 nucleotide sequence: TGTGCCAGCAGCTCCTTTCGACGCTCCTACAATGAGCAGTTCTTC. It yields the protein CASSSFRRSYNEQFF.

This chain connects TRBV6-1 to TRBJ1-6, with D unclear. Germline CDR1 reads MNHNS; CDR2 reads SASEGT. V shed 7 bases and J shed 13 bases, with 5 bases lying between them. CDR3 length: 9 amino acids. DNA of the CDR3: TGTGCCAGCAACGTCCCCCTCCACTTT. It specifies CASNVPLHF.

This chain joins TRBV6-6 and TRBJ2-2; a weak D match, TRBD1 (5 bases). Germline V gene lookup returns CDR1 MNHNY and CDR2 SVGAGI (reference sequence). The CDR3 is 17 residues long. The V and J ends lost 6 bases and 0 bases respectively, with 17 bases between them. The DNA of the CDR3 is TGTGCCAGCAGCCCGGTTGGCAGGGCAACGAACACCGGGGAGCTGTTTTTT. Translation gives CASSPVGRATNTGELFF.

Here the CDR3 DNA reads TGCGCCAGCAGCCAAGATCCAGGATTCCCCAAAAACATTCAGTACTTC. Translating it yields CASSQDPGFPKNIQYF. V and J are TRBV4-1 and TRBJ2-4, with D uncertain. The germline V gene encodes CDR1 MGHRA and CDR2 YSYEKL. This CDR3 spans 16 amino acids. Trimming cost V 0 bases and J 2 bases, with 11 bases left between them.

This clonotype was observed a few times. The V gene is TRBV12-3 or TRBV12-4, the J gene TRBJ1-5, with 8 bases that match TRBD1. The CDR3 contains 15 residues. The trim removed 6 bases at V and 6 bases at J, leaving 10 bases unmatched. For the CDR3, the DNA is TGTGCCAGCAGCTCCCAACAGGGGGGCGGTCAGCCCCAGCATTTT. It yields the protein CASSSQQGGGQPQHF.